These 13 T cell receptor beta chains came from one sample sequenced in a study of technical replicates of blood from a few donors. Clones were read by immunoSEQ multiplex PCR, and TCRdb kept only the in-frame ones, dropping some. The sample shows about 83,000 clones, 92% of them seen only once. The source material was T cells isolated from PBMCs. The receptor source for this set is a human donor in good health.

V is TRBV7-9 and J is TRBJ2-3, with D maybe TRBD1 (5 bases). The CDR3 is 15 residues long. CDR1 and CDR2 (germline): SEHNR, FQNEAQ (reference sequence). Trimming pared 11 bases from V and 1 base from J, leaving 19 bases between. The CDR3 sequence is CAEGLTGSRTDTQYF. Written as DNA, the CDR3 is TGTGCCGAAGGCCTAACAGGTTCACGCACAGATACGCAGTATTTT.

This sequence joins TRBV7-3 and TRBJ1-6; 8 bases fit TRBD1. Germline V gene data show CDR1 as SGHTA and CDR2 as FQGTGA. CDR3 length equals 15 residues. The trim removed 1 base at V and 9 bases at J, leaving 5 bases unmatched. The CDR3 protein is CASSLIAGGISPLHF. DNA for the CDR3: TGTGCCAGCAGCTTAATAGCAGGGGGCATTTCACCCCTCCACTTT.

The chain carries TRBV7-8 and TRBJ1-5; the D gene is possibly TRBD1 (5 bases). V was pared by 3 bases and J by 1 base, with 19 bases between. Germline V gene data show CDR1 as SGHVS and CDR2 as FQNEAQ. This CDR3 comprises 18 residues. The CDR3 DNA reads as TGTGCCAGCAGCTTCAGGGAACGGACGGAAATAAGCAATCAGCCCCAGCATTTT. Residues: CASSFRERTEISNQPQHF.

This sequence joins TRBV20-1 and TRBJ2-1; D gene uncertain. Trimming shortened V by 3 bases and J by 5 bases, and 5 bases separated the two germline ends. Germline CDR1 and CDR2: DFQATT and SNEGSKA (reference sequence). The CDR3 is 11 residues long. CDR3 DNA sequence: TGCAGTGCTAGGTTCGACAATGAGCAGTTCTTC. Its translation: CSARFDNEQFF.

This clone has only a few counts. V gene TRBV30 combines with J gene TRBJ1-2; D unclear. Trimming took off 1 base at V and 6 bases at J, with 15 bases between the two ends. Germline V lookup: CDR1 GTSNPN, CDR2 SVGIG (reference sequence). The CDR3 length is 14 residues. The CDR3 loop reads CAWSDGTRRNGYTF. The CDR3, as DNA: TGTGCCTGGAGTGATGGTACACGGAGGAATGGCTACACCTTC.

The chain combines TRBV5-1 with TRBJ2-1, with TRBD2 matching 10 bases. The CDR3 is 16 amino acids. Germline V gene lookup returns CDR1 SGHRS and CDR2 YFSETQ. The V and J ends lost 3 bases and 9 bases, in that order; junction bases with no gene match: 12. The CDR3 coding sequence is TGCGCCAGCAGCTCAAAATCACTAGCGGGGCGGGGTGAGCAGTTCTTC. It yields the protein CASSSKSLAGRGEQFF. Combining the CDR3 with reference TRBV5-1 and TRBJ2-1 gives the whole variable domain KAGVTQTPRYLIKTRGQQVTLSCSPISGHRSVSWYQQTPGQGLQFLFEYFSETQRNKGNFPGRFSGRQFSNSRSEMNVSTLELGDSALYLCASSSKSLAGRGEQFFGPGTRLTVL.

The chain has TRBV21-1 and TRBJ1-5; the table gives TRBD1 as D, unverified against the DNA. TRBV21-1 is shown as a pseudogene. This CDR3 is 14 amino acids long. The CDR3 DNA reads TGTGCCAGCAGACAGGGGCTAGTAGGCCAGCCCCAGCATTTT. Its protein product is CASRQGLVGQPQHF.

The chain combines TRBV2 with TRBJ2-2, with D possibly being TRBD2 (5 bases). Per germline, CDR1 SNHLY and CDR2 FYNNEI. V lost 10 bases, J lost 6 bases, and 12 bases lay in between. The CDR3 consists of 12 residues. The CDR3: CANLGVAGELFF. CDR3 DNA: TGTGCCAACCTCGGGGTTGCCGGGGAGCTGTTTTTT.

The chain combines TRBV10-1 with TRBJ2-7, with TRBD2 matching over 8 bases. V was pared by 0 bases and J by 3 bases, with 7 bases of the junction left unmatched. The germline CDR1 and CDR2 sequences are WNHNN and SYGVQD (reference sequence). This CDR3 is 16 amino acids long. CDR3 nucleotides: TGCGCCAGCAGTGAGTCGTTAGGACTAGCCGGCTACGAGCAGTACTTC. As protein: CASSESLGLAGYEQYF.

The chain recombines TRBV5-1 with TRBJ2-3; D unclear. CDR3 length: 14 amino acids. V lost 2 bases to trimming and J lost 1 base, with 8 bases between them. The germline gives CDR1 SGHRS, CDR2 YFSETQ. In nucleotides, the CDR3 is TGCGCCAGCAGCTTTCTCACGGGCACAGATACGCAGTATTTT. Its translation: CASSFLTGTDTQYF.

This rearrangement joins TRBV11-3 to TRBJ1-2, with 9 bases lining up with TRBD1. From germline, CDR1 is SGHNT and CDR2 YENEEA. The CDR3 runs 16 residues. V dropped 4 bases and J dropped 3; count of bases not matched to a gene: 9. The CDR3 reads CASSSQDRGSYYGYTF. The CDR3 bases are TGTGCCAGCAGCTCCCAGGACAGGGGATCTTACTATGGCTACACCTTC.

This chain joins TRBV4-1 and TRBJ2-1; 10 nucleotides align to TRBD2. Germline values: CDR1 MGHRA, CDR2 YSYEKL. With V trimmed by 4 bases and J by 1 base, 10 bases remained unmatched. The CDR3 has 18 residues. The chain's CDR3 is CASSPSSTSGQSYNEQFF. The CDR3 DNA reads TGCGCCAGCAGCCCCTCCTCGACTAGCGGGCAGTCCTACAATGAGCAGTTCTTC.

The genes are TRBV6-5 and TRBJ2-2, with 8 bases matching TRBD1. The CDR3 is 15 amino acids. The V gene's germline CDR1 is MNHEY and CDR2 SVGAGI. V shed 5 bases, J shed 1 base, and the junction held 3 bases outside the gene matches. DNA for the CDR3: TGTGCCAGCAGTACAGGGGGTCAGAACACCGGGGAGCTGTTTTTT. Amino acid sequence: CASSTGGQNTGELFF.